The following is a T cell receptor (beta chain) sequence with its context. The antigen this receptor binds is unknown. Qualities for individual bases were not recorded, and no much larger clone is one base off. The data stem from a study of T cell responses to AZD1222 COVID-19 vaccine (dated by TCRdb to the early 2020s). With respect to the entire study: AZD1222 recipients given second doses at about 4 weeks or at about 12 weeks were pooled, since spike-specific TCR depth and breadth were not found to differ between the two schedules. TCR sequencing covered 230 or so trial participants: about 210 given two doses of AZD1222 and approximately 26 given two doses of MenACWY control vaccine. Enrollment into the trials was organized by age into subgroups of 18-55, 56-69 and 70-plus years, and those subgroups contained about 160, 30 and 59 TCR-sequenced participants, respectively. Paper-wide results and their limitations: Participants were mostly white British, with more females than males. The authors suggested clonal diversity may have been underestimated. Because no samples from the day 14 peak response were available, repertoires could be characterized only after the peak T cell response. Conclusions about previously exposed vaccinees are limited because only five to seven AZD1222 recipients were SARS-CoV-2 seropositive at baseline. CD4 TCRs associated with the vaccine covered the entire spike protein, and the dominant responses were in regions 160-218 and 743-854. The 56-69-year group was small, and its depth increase did not reach significance, likely because of low power. Nearly half of unique spike-specific TCRs reportedly recognized epitopes outside regions mutated in the B.1.351 and B.1.1.7 variants. A significant rise in spike-specific TCR breadth and depth was observed after two AZD1222 doses relative to day 0 and relative to MenACWY recipients.

The CDR3 regions of human TCRbeta chains were analyzed by immunosequencing. For the original study's pipeline: TCRs in the repertoires were compared against a reference library of SARS-CoV-2-specific TCRs that had been generated with the MIRA antigen-specificity platform. Breadth was defined as the fraction of unique TCRs that were SARS-CoV-2-associated. Depth was defined as the fraction of total T cells that were SARS-CoV-2-associated. Using the MIRA data, each spike-specific TCR was assigned both to the spike region to which the TCR was reactive and to a CD4 or CD8 class. Log10-transformed breadth and depth values were compared by one-way ANOVA with Sidak's multiple comparisons tests. TCRdb obtained this table from immuneACCESS and retained in-frame rearrangements with V and J assigned. These tables miss some clones; where compared with another copy, unresolved V genes account for less than half of the shortfall, and the remainder is unexplained. V and J calls plus clone size are reproduced from that table; the DNA served to infer D and trimming. Here the sample has 150,000 or so clones; approximately 90% occur a single time. Of the sample, more than 1.3% falls within the top ten clones.

The time point label of this sample denotes: baseline before first vaccination. Vaccinee samples came from UK trials COV001 and COV002, including a single-blind randomized controlled phase 2/3 trial of AZD1222 (ChAdOx1 nCoV-19) in healthy adults. Trial participant PBMC samples were collected at day 0 and day 28 after the second dose for TCRbeta chain sequencing. Germline trimming: 6 bases from V, 4 bases from J; junction bases outside gene matches: 8. The CDR1 and CDR2 encoded by the germline V gene are SNHLY and FYNNEI. The CDR3 starts with the cysteine, ends with the phenylalanine, and has 15 residues. This entry keeps only the CDR3 DNA: 45 bases, framed from base 1.

The sequencing here drew on peripheral blood, taken on day 0 of AZD1222 vaccination. The sequence was obtained from an adult in good health. The V and J segments used are TRBV2 and TRBJ2-5; 10 central bases correspond to TRBD2. The nucleotide sequence is given as TGTGCCAGCAGCCTACTAGCGGGGACCGGAGAGACCCAGTACTTC. It encodes CASSLLAGTGETQYF.